Shown below are 25 T cell receptor beta chains from a single sample sequenced in a study of cytomegalovirus exposure and HLA in healthy donors. The study ran its PCR with 60 Vbeta and 13 Jbeta primers. Only in-frame clones appear in the TCRdb table, and some are missing; sequencing was by immunoSEQ multiplex PCR. The sample yields 100,000 to 150,000 clones, around 68% seen once. Source material: PBMCs. The receptor source for this set is a man aged 35 to 55 in good health and CMV-seropositive.

In this sample, this clone turned up once. The CDR3 region is CASSQATGELFF. The DNA of the CDR3 is TGTGCCAGCAGCCAAGCAACCGGGGAGCTGTTTTTT. The chain carries TRBV4-2 and TRBJ2-2; no clear D. The V end lost 1 base, the J end lost 5 bases, and 2 bases lay between the germline ends. The CDR3 runs to 12 residues. Germline-derived CDR1 and CDR2 are LGHNA and YNFKEQ.

This chain links TRBV11-2 with TRBJ1-1; D not certain. V lost 0 bases and J 0 bases, leaving 8 bases between the germline ends. CDR1 SGHAT and CDR2 FQNNGV come from the germline V gene. This CDR3 comprises 15 residues. The DNA of the CDR3 is TGTGCCAGCAGCTTAGAAAGAGCTCTGAACACTGAAGCTTTCTTT. Translation: CASSLERALNTEAFF.

This chain uses TRBV10-2 with TRBJ2-1; no definite D call. This CDR3 comprises 10 residues. The ends were cut back, 8 bases at V and 5 bases at J, with 4 bases in the middle. Germline V lookup: CDR1 WSHSY, CDR2 SAAADI. The CDR3 DNA follows: TGCGCCAGCTCTCACAATGAGCAGTTCTTC. Encoded protein: CASSHNEQFF.

The chain links TRBV28 to TRBJ2-7, with 10 bases matching TRBD2. CDR1 MDHEN and CDR2 SYDVKM come from the germline V gene. J gave up 4 bases and V 4 bases, and 13 bases lay outside the gene matches. The CDR3 consists of 17 residues. The CDR3 DNA reads as TGTGCCAGCAGTTCCAAGCACACTTTAGCGGGAGGTTACGAGCAGTACTTC. Translating it yields CASSSKHTLAGGYEQYF.

Here the CDR3 DNA reads TGTGCCAGTAGTGTCGACAGGGCCGACTCCTACGAGCAGTACTTC. The encoded protein is CASSVDRADSYEQYF. This chain joins TRBV19 and TRBJ2-7; 7 nucleotides match TRBD1. V lost 5 bases to trimming and J lost 0 bases; unmatched junction nucleotides: 7. Germline CDR1 and CDR2: LNHDA and SQIVND (reference sequence). The length of the CDR3 is 15 residues.

This rearrangement joins TRBV5-1 to TRBJ2-6; D is uncertain. V dropped 1 base and J dropped 0 bases, with 8 bases sitting between them. CDR1 is SGHRS, CDR2 YFSETQ, per germline. There are 16 residues in the CDR3. The CDR3 DNA is TGCGCCAGCAGCTTGACAGTCGGCTCTGGGGCCAACGTCCTGACTTTC. Its translation is CASSLTVGSGANVLTF.

The chain recombines TRBV14 with TRBJ2-1, with TRBD2 as a possible D gene (5 bases). V lost 5 bases and J lost 1, with 12 bases in between. This CDR3 comprises 15 residues. Germline loops: CDR1 SGHDN, CDR2 FVKESK. The CDR3 here is CASSERGSSYNEQFF. CDR3 nucleotide sequence: TGTGCCAGCAGCGAGAGAGGGTCGTCCTACAATGAGCAGTTCTTC. The full variable domain, completed using reference TRBV14 and TRBJ2-1, is EAGVTQFPSHSVIEKGQTVTLRCDPISGHDNLYWYRRVMGKEIKFLLHFVKESKQDESGMPNNRFLAERTGGTYSTLKVQPAELEDSGVYFCASSERGSSYNEQFFGPGTRLTVL.

As concerns this clone: Other DNA variants within this sample encode the same CDR3. The V gene is TRBV15, the J gene TRBJ2-7; 10 nucleotides agree with TRBD1. The CDR3 extends over 14 amino acids. The V and J ends lost 8 bases and 1 base, in that order; junction bases with no gene match: 5. Germline CDR1 LNHNV, CDR2 YYDKDF (reference sequence). CDR3 sequence (DNA): TGTGCCACCTCGCGGGACAGGGGTTCCTACGAGCAGTACTTC. This encodes CATSRDRGSYEQYF.

The chain employs TRBV7-2 and TRBJ2-3; TRBD2 agrees at 15 bases. Germline V gene sequence: CDR1 SGHTA, CDR2 FQGNSA. The V and J ends lost 5 bases and 3 bases, in that order; junction bases with no gene match: 6. CDR3 length: 17 amino acids. The CDR3 sequence: CASSPWTSGGATDTQYF. Here the CDR3 DNA reads TGTGCCAGCAGCCCCTGGACTAGCGGGGGGGCAACAGATACGCAGTATTTT.

The chain uses TRBV10-3 and TRBJ1-1, with 8 bases lining up with TRBD1. There are 14 residues in the CDR3. J was trimmed by 1 base and V by 11 bases; bases with no gene match: 9. Germline CDR1 ENHRY, CDR2 SYGVKD. The CDR3 protein is CAACQTGENTEAFF. The CDR3 DNA follows: TGTGCCGCTTGCCAGACAGGGGAGAACACTGAAGCTTTCTTT.

The rearrangement uses TRBV7-9 and TRBJ1-2; 7 bases are a match to TRBD1. Germline assignment: CDR1 SEHNR and CDR2 FQNEAQ (reference sequence). There are 12 residues in the CDR3. The V gene end was trimmed by 4 bases and the J gene end by 5 bases; junction bases not matched to a gene: 1. The CDR3 DNA reads as TGTGCCAGCAGCTCGACAGGGTATGGCTACACCTTC. Its translation: CASSSTGYGYTF.

J is TRBJ1-6 and V is TRBV30, with D tentatively TRBD1 (5 bases). This CDR3 spans 13 amino acids. The V end was cut by 8 bases, the J end by 9 bases, with 17 bases between. The germline gives CDR1 GTSNPN, CDR2 SVGIG (reference sequence). The CDR3 region is CARTGGAGSPLHF. Written as DNA, the CDR3 is TGTGCCCGCACGGGAGGGGCAGGTTCACCCCTCCACTTT.

The CDR3 reads CATLPTGDNYEQYF. The CDR3 DNA reads TGTGCCACTTTACCGACAGGGGATAACTACGAGCAGTACTTC. The gene calls are TRBV28 and TRBJ2-7; 8 bases agree with TRBD1. From germline, CDR1 is MDHEN and CDR2 SYDVKM. V dropped 10 bases and J dropped 3; count of bases not matched to a gene: 11. The CDR3 contains 14 residues.

V and J are TRBV4-1 and TRBJ2-7; D is unclear. Germline assignment: CDR1 MGHRA and CDR2 YSYEKL. The CDR3 spans 13 residues. V was trimmed by 0 bases and J by 7 bases, leaving 10 bases between them. This CDR3 reads CASSQDSGREQYF. In DNA, the CDR3 is TGCGCCAGCAGCCAAGATTCGGGTAGGGAGCAGTACTTC.

This rearrangement joins TRBV9 to TRBJ2-1; possibly TRBD2 for D (5 bases). Between the trimmed V and J ends, which lost 0 bases and 3 bases, there was a span of 10 bases. Germline V gene sequence: CDR1 SGDLS, CDR2 YYNGEE. The CDR3 loop spans 15 amino acids. CDR3: CASSVVGGLYNEQFF. The CDR3 DNA reads as TGTGCCAGCAGCGTAGTGGGCGGGCTCTACAATGAGCAGTTCTTC.

The chain couples TRBV5-4 to TRBJ2-1, with D possibly being TRBD1 (5 bases). Trimming cost V 4 bases and J 6 bases, with 17 bases left between them. The CDR3 covers 15 residues. The germline V gene has CDR1 SGHNT and CDR2 YYREEE (reference sequence). The CDR3 region has the DNA TGTGCCAGCAGCCTGAGGTCCACAGGAACCAATGAGCAGTTCTTC. This translates into CASSLRSTGTNEQFF.

This chain connects TRBV9 to TRBJ2-3; D may be TRBD2 (6 bases). Germline V gene sequence: CDR1 SGDLS, CDR2 YYNGEE. The CDR3 runs to 16 residues. V was trimmed by 4 bases and J by 0 bases, leaving 15 bases between them. The CDR3 nucleotides read TGTGCCAGCAGCCACCCCATAGCGGAAAGCACAGATACGCAGTATTTT. Its translation: CASSHPIAESTDTQYF.

The rearrangement joins TRBV6-1 to TRBJ2-1; D might be TRBD1 (6 bases). CDR3 length: 14 amino acids. V was shortened by 10 bases and J by 1 base, with 14 bases between the two germline ends. Germline assignment: CDR1 MNHNS and CDR2 SASEGT. Written as DNA, the CDR3 is TGTGCCATACCTCAGACAGGTTCCTACAATGAGCAGTTCTTC. Encoded protein: CAIPQTGSYNEQFF.

The chain combines TRBV5-1 with TRBJ1-4; D is ambiguous. The ends were cut back, 0 bases at V and 3 bases at J, with 12 bases in the middle. This CDR3 comprises 16 residues. Germline V CDR1 and CDR2: SGHRS, YFSETQ. This chain's CDR3 is CASSLGRAGANEKLFF. The CDR3 region has the DNA TGCGCCAGCAGCTTGGGTCGGGCCGGGGCTAATGAAAAACTGTTTTTT.

The chain joins TRBV7-9 to TRBJ2-5; 7 bases map to TRBD2. The CDR3 runs 14 residues. Germline V gene sequence: CDR1 SEHNR, CDR2 FQNEAQ (reference sequence). V lost 7 bases to trimming and J lost 5 bases; unmatched junction nucleotides: 10. CDR3 loop: CASIPGGGEETQYF. Written as DNA, the CDR3 is TGTGCCAGCATCCCCGGCGGGGGTGAGGAGACCCAGTACTTC.

The genes are TRBV28 and TRBJ2-3; 9 positions match TRBD2. V lost 3 bases, J lost 0 bases, and 7 bases stayed unmatched. The CDR3 is 17 amino acids. From germline, CDR1 is MDHEN and CDR2 SYDVKM. The CDR3 DNA reads TGTGCCAGCAGTTTCTCCCCGACTAGCGGAAGCACAGATACGCAGTATTTT. Translating gives CASSFSPTSGSTDTQYF.

The chain is built from TRBV30 and TRBJ1-1; a possible D gene is TRBD1 (5 bases). Trimming removed 0 bases at V and 3 bases at J, with 8 bases between. The CDR3 covers 13 residues. The germline CDR1 and CDR2 sequences are GTSNPN and SVGIG (reference sequence). In nucleotides, the CDR3 is TGTGCCTGGAGTGTACAAGGGGACACTGAAGCTTTCTTT. Translating it yields CAWSVQGDTEAFF. Combining the CDR3 with reference TRBV30 and TRBJ1-1 gives the whole variable domain SQTIHQWPATLVQPVGSPLSLECTVEGTSNPNLYWYRQAAGRGLQLLFYSVGIGQISSEVPQNLSASRPQDRQFILSSKKLLLSDSGFYLCAWSVQGDTEAFFGQGTRLTVV.

The chain couples TRBV21-1 to TRBJ2-3; the table's D call TRBD1 went unverified against the DNA. TRBV21-1 is termed a pseudogene. CDR3 size: 15 residues. The CDR3 sequence is CASSDRQGITDTQYF. The CDR3 DNA is TGTGCCAGCAGCGATCGACAGGGAATCACAGATACGCAGTATTTT.

J is TRBJ1-2 and V is TRBV29-1; 9 bases are a match to TRBD1. The J segment lost 8 bases and the V segment lost 4 bases, leaving 8 bases of the junction unmatched. The germline V gene encodes CDR1 SQVTM and CDR2 ANQGSEA. The CDR3 length is 13 residues. The CDR3 DNA is TGCAGCGTTGTTACAGGGGGCTCTGGGGGCTACACCTTC. It specifies CSVVTGGSGGYTF.

The CDR3 DNA is TGCAGCGTTGGGGGTAGCGTGGGCACAGATACGCAGTATTTT. Its translation is CSVGGSVGTDTQYF. This rearrangement joins TRBV29-1 to TRBJ2-3; weak D call: TRBD2 (5 bases). The V end was cut by 4 bases, the J end by 1 base, with 12 bases between. The CDR3 runs to 14 residues. The germline V gene has CDR1 SQVTM and CDR2 ANQGSEA.